Below, 18 T cell receptor beta chains from the same sample are listed, as sequenced in a study of T cells expressing NK-cell markers. Each CDR3 protein gets one entry in TCRdb, which reprocessed the 5' RACE reads and gives no DNA. In all, the sample yields about 190,000 distinct CDR3 sequences. Sequencing used blood T cells: a sorted CD56 or NKG2C T cell subset, CD4+ or CD8+ T cells, or bulk PBMC T cells (not recorded which). Receptors were obtained from a man aged 18-69 years in good health.

V gene TRBV10-3 combines with J gene TRBJ2-5. The CDR3 length is 13 residues. From germline, CDR1 is ENHRY and CDR2 SYGVKD. The CDR3 protein is CAISEPGKETQYF.

The J gene is TRBJ1-2, the V gene TRBV29-1. Per germline, CDR1 SQVTM and CDR2 ANQGSEA. This CDR3 region has 11 residues. CDR3 amino acids: CSVEGLDGYTF.

The V call is TRBV5-1, the J call TRBJ2-7; as DNA is missing, the TRBD1 call by TCRdb cannot be tested. The CDR3 covers 17 residues. Germline V gene sequence: CDR1 SGHRS, CDR2 YFSETQ. The CDR3 loop reads CASSSTVNRGNSYEQYF.

V usage is TRBV2 and J usage is TRBJ2-3; checking the TCRdb D call of TRBD1 is not possible without DNA. Germline V gives CDR1 SNHLY, CDR2 FYNNEI. The CDR3 extends over 14 amino acids. This CDR3 reads CASMRGGGTDTQYF. Full variable domain (remainder filled in from reference TRBV2 and TRBJ2-3): EPEVTQTPSHQVTQMGQEVILRCVPISNHLYFYWYRQILGQKVEFLVSFYNNEISEKSEIFDDQFSVERPDGSNFTLKIRSTKLEDSAMYFCASMRGGGTDTQYFGPGTRLTVL.

V is TRBV20-1 and J is TRBJ2-2; the D gene TCRdb calls, TRBD1, cannot be checked with no DNA. The CDR3 has 16 amino acids. CDR1 and CDR2 (germline): DFQATT, SNEGSKA (reference sequence). Here the CDR3 reads CSARDRTGGLSGELFF.

The V gene is TRBV5-1, the J gene TRBJ2-7; as DNA is missing, the TRBD1 call by TCRdb cannot be tested. The CDR3 consists of 16 residues. Germline V lookup: CDR1 SGHRS, CDR2 YFSETQ. Here the CDR3 reads CASSRLSGVASYEQYF.

V gene TRBV12-3 or TRBV12-4 combines with J gene TRBJ2-3; there is no DNA to check the TCRdb D call of TRBD1. This CDR3 is built from 14 residues. The CDR3 here is CASREGGYTDTQYF.

The J gene is TRBJ2-1, the V gene TRBV7-9. The germline V gene encodes CDR1 SEHNR and CDR2 FQNEAQ (reference sequence). This CDR3 has 15 residues. CDR3 amino acids: CASSLAGSPYNEQFF.

V gene TRBV20-1 combines with J gene TRBJ2-7; the D call from TCRdb, TRBD1, cannot be confirmed without DNA. Germline CDR1 and CDR2: DFQATT and SNEGSKA (reference sequence). The CDR3 runs 17 residues. The CDR3 reads CSARRLTGGVRSYEQYF.

The chain employs TRBV12-3 or TRBV12-4 and TRBJ1-2. The CDR3 totals 14 residues. The CDR3 protein is CASTAAKSNYGYTF.

The chain couples TRBV5-5 to TRBJ2-1; TCRdb's D call, TRBD1, is unchecked because there is no DNA. The CDR3 contains 13 residues. Germline V lookup: CDR1 SGHKS, CDR2 YYEKEE (reference sequence). The CDR3 sequence: CASSTRGGYEQFF. Using reference TRBV5-5 and TRBJ2-1 for the parts outside the CDR3, the full variable domain is DAGVTQSPTHLIKTRGQQVTLRCSPISGHKSVSWYQQVLGQGPQFIFQYYEKEERGRGNFPDRFSARQFPNYSSELNVNALLLGDSALYLCASSTRGGYEQFFGPGTRLTVL.

The V call is TRBV5-1, the J call TRBJ2-1; as DNA is missing, the TRBD1 call by TCRdb cannot be tested. CDR3 length equals 15 residues. CDR1 and CDR2 from the germline V gene are SGHRS and YFSETQ. This chain's CDR3 is CASSRTGEGRYEQFF. Based on the CDR3 plus reference TRBV5-1 and TRBJ2-1, the full variable domain is KAGVTQTPRYLIKTRGQQVTLSCSPISGHRSVSWYQQTPGQGLQFLFEYFSETQRNKGNFPGRFSGRQFSNSRSEMNVSTLELGDSALYLCASSRTGEGRYEQFFGPGTRLTVL.

The chain has TRBV6-5 and TRBJ1-2. Germline CDR1 and CDR2: MNHEY and SVGAGI. The CDR3 is 13 residues long. The CDR3 spells CASSYATQAGYTF.

The chain has TRBV9 and TRBJ1-1. The CDR3 is 12 amino acids. CDR1 and CDR2 (germline): SGDLS, YYNGEE. CDR3 region: CASSGPNTEAFF. Using reference TRBV9 and TRBJ1-1 for the parts outside the CDR3, the full variable domain is DSGVTQTPKHLITATGQRVTLRCSPRSGDLSVYWYQQSLDQGLQFLIQYYNGEERAKGNILERFSAQQFPDLHSELNLSSLELGDSALYFCASSGPNTEAFFGQGTRLTVV.

The chain uses TRBV20-1 and TRBJ1-1; TCRdb returns TRBD1, unconfirmable since there is no DNA. Looked up from germline, CDR1 is DFQATT and CDR2 is SNEGSKA (reference sequence). The CDR3 loop spans 16 amino acids. The CDR3 sequence is CSARERRGQPNTEAFF.

The chain uses TRBV6-1 and TRBJ1-2; there is no DNA to check the TCRdb D call of TRBD1. The CDR3 spans 14 residues. Germline CDR1 MNHNS, CDR2 SASEGT. The CDR3 reads CASSRTVVNYGYTF.

This chain joins TRBV7-2 and TRBJ1-3. This CDR3 has 15 residues. In germline, CDR1 is SGHTA, CDR2 FQGNSA. The CDR3 here is CASSLGPYSGNTIYF.

The chain combines TRBV10-3 with TRBJ1-2. Germline V gene lookup returns CDR1 ENHRY and CDR2 SYGVKD. The CDR3 is 15 residues long. The CDR3 loop reads CAISESSEGSYGYTF.